Described below is a single TCR beta chain sequence and its context. Antigen: not known. The assay was immunoSEQ multiplex PCR, and TCRdb's table has in-frame clones only and misses some. The sample gives some 78,000 clones, around 85% of which show up once; about 2% is in the top ten. This entry belongs to a study of radiotherapy plus CTLA-4 blockade in lung cancer. Study background: Objective responses were recorded in less than 20% of patients, with disease control recorded in 25% to 35%. Findings and limits, study-wide: In blood, TCR clones derived from the tumor expanded after radiotherapy plus ipilimumab. Interferon-beta and early blood T cell clone dynamics reportedly predicted response best.

Each patient with chemo-refractory metastatic non-small-cell lung cancer was treated with focal radiation plus CTLA-4 blockade using ipilimumab. The sequence was obtained from a human donor with non-small cell lung cancer who had a partial response to radiotherapy plus ipilimumab. The source material was peripheral blood, sampled from a patient treated with radiotherapy plus ipilimumab.

The DNA of the CDR3 is TGTGCCAGCAGTCCAAGCGTCGGGGAGCAGTTCTTC. This sequence encodes CASSPSVGEQFF. This chain uses TRBV28 with TRBJ2-1; D is unresolved. Trimming left V 5 bases short and J 10 bases short, with 12 bases between. The germline gives CDR1 MDHEN, CDR2 SYDVKM. The CDR3 extends over 12 amino acids.